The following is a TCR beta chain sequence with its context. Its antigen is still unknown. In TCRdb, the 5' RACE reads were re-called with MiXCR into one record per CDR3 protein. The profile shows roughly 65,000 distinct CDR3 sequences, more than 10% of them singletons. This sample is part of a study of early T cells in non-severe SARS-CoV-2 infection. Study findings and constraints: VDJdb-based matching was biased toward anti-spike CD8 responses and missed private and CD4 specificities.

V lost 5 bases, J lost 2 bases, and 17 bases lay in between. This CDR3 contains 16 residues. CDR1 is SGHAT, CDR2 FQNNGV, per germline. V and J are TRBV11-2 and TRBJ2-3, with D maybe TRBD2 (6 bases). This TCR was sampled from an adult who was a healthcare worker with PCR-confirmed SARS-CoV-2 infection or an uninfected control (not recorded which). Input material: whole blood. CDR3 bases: TGTGCCAGCAGCCTTCAGGTGGGGGGTCTCACAGATACGCAGTATTTT. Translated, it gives CASSLQVGGLTDTQYF.